This entry is about one T cell receptor (beta chain). Germline-derived CDR1 and CDR2 are ENHRY and SYGVKD. Trimming stripped 4 bases from V and 1 base from J, with 7 bases between. The length of the CDR3 is 13 residues. These data belong to a study of PD-1 blockade in mismatch repair-deficient tumors. Profiling relied on immunoSEQ multiplex PCR, and the TCRdb table lists in-frame clones only, not all of them. The sample carries about 63,000 clones, about 91% recorded once. This chain uses TRBV10-3 with TRBJ1-1; the D is unclear. The sequencing used peripheral blood, collected 52 weeks after starting pembrolizumab. The sequence was collected from an adult with mismatch repair-deficient cancer. This CDR3 reads CAISGKTNTEAFF. The CDR3 coding sequence is TGTGCCATCAGTGGGAAGACGAACACTGAAGCTTTCTTT.